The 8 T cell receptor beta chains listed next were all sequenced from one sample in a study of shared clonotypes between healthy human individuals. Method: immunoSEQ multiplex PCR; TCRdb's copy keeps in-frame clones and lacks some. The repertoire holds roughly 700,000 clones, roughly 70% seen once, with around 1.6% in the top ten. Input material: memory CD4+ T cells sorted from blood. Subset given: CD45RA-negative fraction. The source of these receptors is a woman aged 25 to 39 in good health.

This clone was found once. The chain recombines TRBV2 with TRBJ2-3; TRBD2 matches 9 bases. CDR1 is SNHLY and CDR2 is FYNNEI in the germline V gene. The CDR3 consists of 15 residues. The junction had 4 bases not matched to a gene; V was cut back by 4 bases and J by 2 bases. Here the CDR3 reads CASSVTSGHTDTQYF. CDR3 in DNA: TGTGCCAGCAGTGTGACTAGCGGACACACAGATACGCAGTATTTT.

The CDR3 DNA sequence: TGTGCCAGCTCACCGACCACAGGGGTGGGCACTGAAGCTTTCTTT. Translated, it gives CASSPTTGVGTEAFF. The J gene is TRBJ1-1, the V gene TRBV18; 7 bases are a match to TRBD1. Trimming took 3 bases from V and 4 from J; bases not matched to a gene: 8. CDR3 length: 15 residues. Germline CDR1 is KGHSH and CDR2 is LQKENI.

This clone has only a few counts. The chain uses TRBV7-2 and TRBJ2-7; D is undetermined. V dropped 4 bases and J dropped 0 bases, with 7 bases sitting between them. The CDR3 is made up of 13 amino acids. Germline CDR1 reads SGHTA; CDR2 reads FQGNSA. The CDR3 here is CASSSWNSYEQYF. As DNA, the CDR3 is TGTGCCAGCAGCTCGTGGAACTCCTACGAGCAGTACTTC. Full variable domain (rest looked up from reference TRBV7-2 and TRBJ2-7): GAGVSQSPSNKVTEKGKDVELRCDPISGHTALYWYRQSLGQGLEFLIYFQGNSAPDKSGLPSDRFSAERTGGSVSTLTIQRTQQEDSAVYLCASSSWNSYEQYFGPGTRLTVT.

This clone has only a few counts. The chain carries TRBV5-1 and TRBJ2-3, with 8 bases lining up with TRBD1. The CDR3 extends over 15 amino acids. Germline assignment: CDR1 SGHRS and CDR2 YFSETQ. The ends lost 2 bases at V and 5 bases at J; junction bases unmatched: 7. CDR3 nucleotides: TGCGCCAGCAGCTTCAATGGACAGGGATTAGATACGCAGTATTTT. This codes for CASSFNGQGLDTQYF.

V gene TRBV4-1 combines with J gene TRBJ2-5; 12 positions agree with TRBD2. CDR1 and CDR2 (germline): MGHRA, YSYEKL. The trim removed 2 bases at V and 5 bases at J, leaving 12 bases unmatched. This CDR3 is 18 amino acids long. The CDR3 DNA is TGCGCCAGCAGCCAAAGATTGGGGGCTAGCGGGAGGGGTGAGACCCAGTACTTC. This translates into CASSQRLGASGRGETQYF.

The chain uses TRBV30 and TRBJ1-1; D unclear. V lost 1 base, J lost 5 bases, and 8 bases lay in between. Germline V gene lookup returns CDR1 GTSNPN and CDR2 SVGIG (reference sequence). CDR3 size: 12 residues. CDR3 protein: CAWSGVRTEAFF. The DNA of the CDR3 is TGTGCCTGGAGTGGAGTCAGGACTGAAGCTTTCTTT.

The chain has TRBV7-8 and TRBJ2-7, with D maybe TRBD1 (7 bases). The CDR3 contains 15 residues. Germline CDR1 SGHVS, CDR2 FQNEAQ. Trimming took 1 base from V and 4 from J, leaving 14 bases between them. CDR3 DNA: TGTGCCAGCAGCTTAGAACGGAGGGGGCCTTACGAGCAGTACTTC. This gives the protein CASSLERRGPYEQYF.

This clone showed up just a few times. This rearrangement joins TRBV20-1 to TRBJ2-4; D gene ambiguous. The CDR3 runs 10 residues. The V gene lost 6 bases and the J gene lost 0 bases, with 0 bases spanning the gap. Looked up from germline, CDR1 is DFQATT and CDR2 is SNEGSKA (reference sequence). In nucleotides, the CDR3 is TGCAGTGCAGCCAAAAACATTCAGTACTTC. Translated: CSAAKNIQYF.